This T cell receptor (beta chain) was recovered during a study of OX40 agonist ivuxolimab in advanced cancers. Study-wide findings and caveats: Compared with CD4+, CD8+ T cells on average had more expanded clones.

This clone was picked up one time. The antigen is unknown. This CDR3 has 14 residues. J gave up 6 bases and V 5 bases, and 4 bases lay outside the gene matches. Looked up from germline, CDR1 is LGHNA and CDR2 is YSLEER. Profiling relied on immunoSEQ multiplex PCR, and the TCRdb table lists in-frame clones only, not all of them. This sample carries about 80,000 clones, 87% of them seen once, and the ten largest clones take 0.25% to 0.4%. Patients with autoimmune history or systemic immunosuppression were excluded. Peripheral blood came from all dose cohorts at three timepoints. The genes are TRBV4-3 and TRBJ2-1; 10 bases agree with TRBD2. The sequenced sample was CD4+ or CD8+ T cells sorted from blood, obtained in a trial of the OX40 agonist ivuxolimab. The receptor was isolated from an adult with an advanced solid tumor such as melanoma, head and neck, liver or kidney cancer. CDR3 bases: TGCGCCAGCAGCTACCAGCGGGAGGGCAATGAGCAGTTCTTC. This encodes CASSYQREGNEQFF.